This T cell receptor beta chain is drawn from a study of read filtering for tumor transcriptome and immune sequencing. At the level of the study: IR-seq gave about 3.5 to 10.27 million TCR reads per sample; RNA-seq gave roughly 80 to 1273.

At the time of active disease, bone marrow was collected from every patient. There are 15 residues in the CDR3. Germline V gene lookup returns CDR1 SGHTA and CDR2 FQGNSA. Trimming removed 2 bases from V and 0 bases from J, with 8 bases in between. This library used about 360 ng RNA and molecular barcoded adaptors spanning alpha/delta and beta/gamma chains. TCRdb processed the reads anew with MiXCR; each CDR3 protein has one entry. The data contain tens of thousands of distinct CDR3 sequences, less than 15% of them seen just once; the ten biggest clones take up approximately 14%. This clonotype was detected many times.

The rearrangement joins TRBV7-2 to TRBJ2-1; no definite D call. Sequenced input: a population of CD138-negative cells sorted from bone marrow. The clonotype comes from a donor over 35 with multiple myeloma. CDR3 DNA: TGTGCCAGCAGCTTAACCTACGACTCCTACAATGAGCAGTTCTTC. This codes for CASSLTYDSYNEQFF. The variable domain in full, with the rest retrieved from reference TRBV7-2 and TRBJ2-1, is GAGVSQSPSNKVTEKGKDVELRCDPISGHTALYWYRQSLGQGLEFLIYFQGNSAPDKSGLPSDRFSAERTGGSVSTLTIQRTQQEDSAVYLCASSLTYDSYNEQFFGPGTRLTVL.